This T cell receptor (beta chain) appears in the sequencing data of a study of shared clonotypes between healthy human individuals. Here immunoSEQ multiplex PCR was the method, and the copy in TCRdb shows in-frame clones only, minus some. The sample lists approximately 590,000 clones, roughly 96% seen once, with 0.11% in the top ten. Findings of the study overall: For naive CD4 cells, approximately 5% of clonotypes were shared across several donors. The represented genetic and exposure-history diversity was limited by the small number of donors.

It was CD45RO-negative cells, positively selected for CCR7, that made up naive CD8 cells, with terminally differentiated effector memory CD45RA+ cells excluded. Trimming cost V 4 bases and J 0 bases, with 18 bases left between them. The germline V gene encodes CDR1 MDHEN and CDR2 SYDVKM. CDR3 length: 17 amino acids. Of note for this clone: The target antigen is unknown.

Sequenced: naive CD8+ T cells sorted from blood. The V call is TRBV28, the J call TRBJ1-1, with TRBD1 as a possible D gene (6 bases). This clonotype was obtained from a woman in her twenties or thirties in good health. The CDR3 bases are TGTGCCAGCAGTTCCACCGGGACACTCGTGTTGAACACTGAAGCTTTCTTT. The encoded protein is CASSSTGTLVLNTEAFF.